This T cell receptor (beta chain) was observed in a study of blood T cells in healthy people across ages. Overall study context: Capture via template switching afforded approximately one barcoded beta molecule per two T cells.

V lost 2 bases, J lost 6 bases, and 14 bases stayed unmatched. Germline-derived CDR1 and CDR2 are SEHNR and FQNEAQ (reference sequence). This CDR3 is built from 18 residues. Sample-barcoded 5' priming and a J-beta primer mix drove a second PCR of roughly 6 to 12 cycles. TCRdb re-analysed the 5' RACE reads in MiXCR, keeping a single row per CDR3 protein. The data contain around 1,000,000 distinct CDR3 sequences, 20% to 25% of them singletons. The sample was also linked to a second study, of T cells of mothers and their children. That paper adds: Using the M1S primer, the second PCR added sample barcodes along with 2-4 random nucleotides.

V is TRBV7-9 and J is TRBJ2-5, with 11 bases fitting TRBD1. The receptor was derived from a girl aged 2-10 years in good health. The sample comprised blood. CDR3 DNA sequence: TGTGCCAGCAGCTTATCTGGAGGACAGGGGGCTCCGGGAAAGACCCAGTACTTC. It specifies CASSLSGGQGAPGKTQYF.